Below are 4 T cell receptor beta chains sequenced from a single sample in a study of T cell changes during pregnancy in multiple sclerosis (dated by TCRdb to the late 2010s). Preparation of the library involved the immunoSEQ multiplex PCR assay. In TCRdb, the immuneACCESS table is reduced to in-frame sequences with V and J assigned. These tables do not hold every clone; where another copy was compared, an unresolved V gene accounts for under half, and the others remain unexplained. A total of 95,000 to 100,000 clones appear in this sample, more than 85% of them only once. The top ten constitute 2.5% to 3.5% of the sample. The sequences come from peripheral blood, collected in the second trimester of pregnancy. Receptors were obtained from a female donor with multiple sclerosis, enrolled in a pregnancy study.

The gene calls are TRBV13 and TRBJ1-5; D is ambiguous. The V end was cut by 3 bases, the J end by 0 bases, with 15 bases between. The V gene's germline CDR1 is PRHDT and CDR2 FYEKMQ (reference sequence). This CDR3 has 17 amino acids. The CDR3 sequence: CASSFLPQNHSNQPQHF. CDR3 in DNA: TGTGCCAGCAGCTTCCTTCCGCAGAACCATAGCAATCAGCCCCAGCATTTT.

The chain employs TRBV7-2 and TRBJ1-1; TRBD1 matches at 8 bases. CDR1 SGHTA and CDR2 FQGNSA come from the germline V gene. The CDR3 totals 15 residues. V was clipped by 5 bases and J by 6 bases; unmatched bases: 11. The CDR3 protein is CASSLSTGESSEAFF. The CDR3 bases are TGTGCCAGCAGCCTCTCGACAGGGGAAAGCTCTGAAGCTTTCTTT. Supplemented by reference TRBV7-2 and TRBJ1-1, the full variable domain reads GAGVSQSPSNKVTEKGKDVELRCDPISGHTALYWYRQSLGQGLEFLIYFQGNSAPDKSGLPSDRFSAERTGGSVSTLTIQRTQQEDSAVYLCASSLSTGESSEAFFGQGTRLTVV.

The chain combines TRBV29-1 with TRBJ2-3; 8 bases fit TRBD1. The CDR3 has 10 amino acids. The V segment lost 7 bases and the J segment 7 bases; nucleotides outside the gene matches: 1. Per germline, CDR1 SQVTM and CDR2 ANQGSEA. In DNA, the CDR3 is TGCAGCGCAGGGGGCAATACGCAGTATTTT. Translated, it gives CSAGGNTQYF.

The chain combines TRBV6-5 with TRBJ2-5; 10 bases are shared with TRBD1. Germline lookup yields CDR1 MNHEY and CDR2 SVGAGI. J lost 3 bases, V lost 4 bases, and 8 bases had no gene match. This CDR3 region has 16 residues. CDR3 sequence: CASSSRDRGGKETQYF. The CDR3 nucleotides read TGTGCCAGCAGTTCCCGGGACAGGGGTGGGAAAGAGACCCAGTACTTC.